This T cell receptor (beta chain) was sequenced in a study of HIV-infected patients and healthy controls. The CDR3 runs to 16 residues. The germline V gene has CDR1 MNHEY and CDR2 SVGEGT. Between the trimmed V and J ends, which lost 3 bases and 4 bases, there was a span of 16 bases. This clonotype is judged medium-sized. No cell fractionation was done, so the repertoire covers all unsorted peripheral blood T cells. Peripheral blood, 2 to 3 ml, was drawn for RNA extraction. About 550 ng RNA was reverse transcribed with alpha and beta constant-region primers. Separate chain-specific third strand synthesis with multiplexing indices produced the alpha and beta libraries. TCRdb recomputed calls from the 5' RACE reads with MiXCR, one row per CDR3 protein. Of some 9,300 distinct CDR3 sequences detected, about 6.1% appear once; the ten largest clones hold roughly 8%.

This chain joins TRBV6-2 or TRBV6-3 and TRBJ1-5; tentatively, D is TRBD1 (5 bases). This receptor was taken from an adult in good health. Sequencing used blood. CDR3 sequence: CASSYYREGMNQPQHF. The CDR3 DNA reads TGTGCCAGCAGTTATTATCGGGAGGGGATGAATCAGCCCCAGCATTTT.